The next 9 T cell receptor beta chains were all read from a single sample in a study of tumor-infiltrating lymphocytes in primary liver carcinoma. Reverse transcription of approximately 500 ng total RNA with a constant-region primer produced TCR beta cDNA. Slightly modified ARM-PCR served as the procedure for the TCR beta libraries. These libraries came from three rounds of nested multiplex PCR. The first two PCR rounds used TRBV1-TRBV30 primers with a Cbeta primer, approximately 9 cycles each. One entry per CDR3 protein, called by TCRdb with MiXCR from the multiplex PCR reads. The table lists roughly 100,000 distinct CDR3 sequences, roughly 80% of them singletons. Scientists recovered RNA and DNA together from approximately 20-30 mg of unsorted bulk tissue. The sample taken for sequencing was liver tumor tissue from sampling region 3. Specified subset: tumor region T3, left-lateral pole. These receptors were taken from a man aged 35 to 55 with primary liver carcinoma and hepatitis B virus infection.

As for this clonotype: The germline gene is not matched at one end of the junction; a read error may be the cause. This chain links TRBV13 with TRBJ2-2; 14 bases agree with TRBD2. The CDR3 runs 15 residues. Germline assignment: CDR1 PRHDT and CDR2 FYEKMQ (reference sequence). CDR3 in amino acids: CASRLTSGRAGKLFF. CDR3 in DNA: TGTGCCAGCAGATTGACTAGCGGGAGGGCCGGGAAGCTGTTTTTT.

A word on this clonotype: This CDR3 is missing its conserved last phenylalanine or tryptophan, likely due to a read error. The limits of the CDR3 on the DNA are not certain, so only TCRdb's listed CDR3 is given. The J gene is TRBJ2-7, the V gene TRBV29-1; TRBD1, the table's D call, was not compared with the DNA. Termini included, the CDR3 measures 16 amino acids. Germline V gene data show CDR1 as SQVTM and CDR2 as ANQGSEA. The CDR3 reads CSAMTSGTGAPYEQHY.

The chain couples TRBV10-3 to TRBJ2-7; D unclear. The CDR3 spans 15 residues. Germline V CDR1 and CDR2: ENHRY, SYGVKD. Trimming took off 6 bases at V and 1 base at J, with 16 bases between the two ends. The CDR3 DNA follows: TGTGCCATCAGGCTTACCGCGACGGTATCCTACGAGCAGTACTTC. Protein sequence: CAIRLTATVSYEQYF.

This sequence joins TRBV6-1 and TRBJ2-5, with 9 bases matching TRBD2. Per the germline V gene, CDR1 is MNHNS and CDR2 is SASEGT. This CDR3 comprises 16 residues. The V segment lost 6 bases and the J segment 4 bases; nucleotides outside the gene matches: 12. CDR3 in amino acids: CASRVKGTSSRETQYF. For the CDR3, the DNA is TGTGCCAGCAGAGTTAAGGGGACTAGCTCCCGAGAGACCCAGTACTTC.

Remarks on this clonotype: One end of the junction does not line up with germline, which may come from a read error. This chain joins TRBV11-2 and TRBJ2-7, with 8 nucleotides matching TRBD2. The CDR3 loop spans 18 amino acids. CDR1 and CDR2 (germline): SGHAT, FQNNGV. The chain's CDR3 is CGSSLGNGRARFAYEQYF. As DNA, the CDR3 is TGTGGCAGCAGCTTAGGTAACGGGAGGGCCCGTTTCGCCTACGAGCAATACTTC.

A word on this clonotype: Its ends do not fully match the called genes, so a read error is possible. The gene calls are TRBV6-2 or TRBV6-3 and TRBJ2-7; no reliable D call. The CDR3 runs 18 residues. Germline CDR1 reads MNHEY; CDR2 reads SVGEGT. The CDR3 reads CANSQLNGSHPSSYEQYF. CDR3 nucleotide sequence: TGTGCCAACAGTCAACTAAATGGATCTCATCCGAGCTCCTACGAGCAGTACTTC.

Details on this clonotype: The final CDR3 position lacks the conserved phenylalanine or tryptophan, pointing to a likely read error. The chain is built from TRBV12-3 or TRBV12-4 and TRBJ2-1; D not certain. This CDR3 region has 14 residues. The V end lost 1 base, the J end lost 5 bases, and 9 bases lay between the germline ends. The CDR3 loop reads CASSLGPVNNEQFL. CDR3 coding DNA: TGTGCCAGCAGTTTAGGCCCAGTTAACAATGAGCAGTTCTTA.

In the case of this clonotype: The junction shows a germline mismatch at one end, possibly a read error. The chain uses TRBV6-1 and TRBJ2-7; 9 bases are a match to TRBD2. The V gene's germline CDR1 is MNHNS and CDR2 SASEGT. This CDR3 region has 15 residues. The CDR3: CVSSVSTSGSYEQYF. The CDR3 DNA reads as TGTGTCAGCAGTGTCTCGACTAGCGGATCCTACGAGCAATACTTC.

This clonotype was observed a handful of times. At one end the junction does not follow the germline gene, possibly because of a read error. The chain uses TRBV12-3 or TRBV12-4 and TRBJ2-7; possibly TRBD2 for D (5 bases). The CDR3 length is 12 residues. CDR3 sequence (DNA): TGTGGCAGCAGTCATGGAGGCCTCGAGCAGTACTTC. This translates into CGSSHGGLEQYF.